Listed here are 20 T cell receptor beta chains from one sample, sequenced in a study of spatial heterogeneity in lung cancer. Time point of the sample: sample taken at primary tumor resection. Extraction of whole RNA from tumor, nontumor lung or frozen PBMC preceded unsorted sequencing. TCRdb passed the 5' RACE reads through MiXCR, listing each CDR3 protein once. The sample carries about 14,000 distinct CDR3 sequences, 5% to 6% recorded once. Sequenced here: lung tumor tissue, sampled at surgery. These receptors were obtained from a human donor with early-stage non-small cell lung cancer.

This clonotype was picked up many times. As an off-target read in a library built for alpha chains, this beta chain has a frequency of little significance. The chain uses TRBV7-8 and TRBJ2-3; D possibly matches TRBD1 or TRBD2 (6 bases each). Trimming stripped 6 bases from V and 4 bases from J, with 20 bases between. Looked up from germline, CDR1 is SGHVS and CDR2 is FQNEAQ. This CDR3 region has 16 residues. Here the CDR3 reads CASSSISGGWADTQYF. In nucleotides, the CDR3 is TGTGCCAGCAGTTCGATATCCGGGGGCTGGGCAGATACGCAGTATTTT. The full variable domain, in which reference TRBV7-8 and TRBJ2-3 provide the parts outside the CDR3, is GAGVSQSPRYKVAKRGQDVALRCDPISGHVSLFWYQQALGQGPEFLTYFQNEAQLDKSGLPSDRFFAERPEGSVSTLKIQRTQQEDSAVYLCASSSISGGWADTQYFGPGTRLTVL.

In this sample, this clonotype turned up many times. In a library made to pick up alpha chains, this beta chain is a stray read with a size that means little. The chain has TRBV7-3 and TRBJ2-1; D is possibly TRBD1 (6 bases). V shed 4 bases and J shed 4 bases, with 11 bases lying between them. Germline CDR1 reads SGHTA; CDR2 reads FQGTGA. CDR3 length equals 14 residues. The DNA of the CDR3 is TGTGCCAGCAGCTCCAACAGGGATTACAATGAGCAGTTCTTC. This sequence encodes CASSSNRDYNEQFF. The full variable domain, its missing parts supplied by reference TRBV7-3 and TRBJ2-1, is GAGVSQTPSNKVTEKGKYVELRCDPISGHTALYWYRQSLGQGPEFLIYFQGTGAADDSGLPNDRFFAVRPEGSVSTLKIQRTERGDSAVYLCASSSNRDYNEQFFGPGTRLTVL.

Turning to this clonotype: This beta chain is off target for a library built for alpha chains, so its abundance means little. The chain links TRBV7-9 to TRBJ2-2; D possibly corresponds to TRBD1 (6 bases). The length of the CDR3 is 16 residues. Germline lookup yields CDR1 SEHNR and CDR2 FQNEAQ (reference sequence). Trimming took 5 bases from V and 4 from J, leaving 17 bases between them. The DNA of the CDR3 is TGTGCCAGCAGCCCCTATGGACAGTCCGTCACCGGGGAGCTGTTTTTT. Its translation: CASSPYGQSVTGELFF.

This clonotype was found many times. With the library built for alpha chains, this beta chain is off target and its frequency is not meaningful. V usage is TRBV29-1 and J usage is TRBJ2-1; no definite D call. Trimming took 1 base from V and 4 from J, leaving 5 bases between them. Germline V CDR1 and CDR2: SQVTM, ANQGSEA. The CDR3 has 12 residues. CDR3 protein: CSVEVQYNEQFF. The CDR3 DNA follows: TGCAGCGTTGAAGTTCAGTACAATGAGCAGTTCTTC.

Remarks on this clonotype: As an off-target read in a library built for alpha chains, this beta chain has a frequency of little significance. The CDR3 DNA sequence: TGTGCCAGCAGCCGCGAGGCAGGGGGCACTGAAGCTTTCTTT. Protein sequence: CASSREAGGTEAFF. This chain connects TRBV7-9 to TRBJ1-1; 7 bases map to TRBD1. The V segment lost 5 bases and the J segment 4 bases; nucleotides outside the gene matches: 7. The CDR3 spans 14 residues. The germline V gene has CDR1 SEHNR and CDR2 FQNEAQ (reference sequence).

This clonotype was recorded many times. This beta chain slipped into a library made for alpha chains as a stray read, so its size is not meaningful. V is TRBV6-5 and J is TRBJ1-5; a weak D match, TRBD1 (5 bases). Germline values: CDR1 MNHEY, CDR2 SVGAGI. V was shortened by 2 bases and J by 6 bases, with 8 bases between the two germline ends. The CDR3 contains 13 residues. The CDR3 DNA is TGTGCCAGCAGTTACGAGGGGCTTCAGCCCCAGCATTTT. It encodes CASSYEGLQPQHF.

Judged by abundance, this clonotype is medium-sized. In a library made to pick up alpha chains, this beta chain is a stray read with a size that means little. V is TRBV7-6 and J is TRBJ2-1; the D gene could be TRBD1 or TRBD2 (5 bases each). Trimming shortened V by 5 bases and J by 9 bases, and 20 bases separated the two germline ends. The CDR3 consists of 15 residues. Looked up from germline, CDR1 is SGHVS and CDR2 is FNYEAQ. The CDR3 is CASSPVVWGTSEQFF. The CDR3 DNA is TGTGCCAGCAGCCCCGTCGTGTGGGGCACTAGTGAGCAGTTCTTC.

This clonotype was recorded at least ten times. Found in a library prepared for alpha chains, this beta chain is an off-target read, and its abundance has little meaning. This rearrangement joins TRBV29-1 to TRBJ2-3; the D gene is possibly TRBD1 (9 bases). CDR1 is SQVTM and CDR2 is ANQGSEA in the germline V gene. The V end lost 6 bases, the J end lost 1 base, and 17 bases lay between the germline ends. The CDR3 is made up of 15 amino acids. Here the CDR3 DNA reads TGCAGCGTGACGGGGGGGGACAGGGGCACAGATACGCAGTATTTT. This codes for CSVTGGDRGTDTQYF.

This clonotype was observed many times. This beta chain represents an off-target read in a library built for alpha chains; its size is of limited meaning. The chain joins TRBV5-1 to TRBJ1-4; D is undetermined. Per the germline V gene, CDR1 is SGHRS and CDR2 is YFSETQ. Trimming took 4 bases from V and 8 from J, leaving 15 bases between them. The length of the CDR3 is 14 residues. CDR3 DNA: TGCGCCAGCAGCCCGCACATGGAAGGGGAAAAACTGTTTTTT. Translation gives CASSPHMEGEKLFF. The whole variable domain, remainder taken from reference TRBV5-1 and TRBJ1-4, is KAGVTQTPRYLIKTRGQQVTLSCSPISGHRSVSWYQQTPGQGLQFLFEYFSETQRNKGNFPGRFSGRQFSNSRSEMNVSTLELGDSALYLCASSPHMEGEKLFFGSGTQLSVL.

There are many counts of this clonotype. This beta chain is an unintended read in a library built for alpha chains; its size means little. The rearrangement joins TRBV2 to TRBJ1-5; a weak D match, TRBD1 (5 bases). Trimming removed 5 bases at V and 1 base at J, with 15 bases between. The germline V gene has CDR1 SNHLY and CDR2 FYNNEI. The CDR3 extends over 16 amino acids. CDR3 in amino acids: CASSSPGRRSNQPQHF. DNA of the CDR3: TGTGCCAGCAGTTCCCCGGGACGTCGAAGCAATCAGCCCCAGCATTTT.

This clonotype came up many times. This beta chain came through as a stray read in a library set up for alpha chains, and its size says little. The chain employs TRBV5-1 and TRBJ2-5, with a tentative D call TRBD1 (7 bases). The CDR3 has 15 residues. Per the germline V gene, CDR1 is SGHRS and CDR2 is YFSETQ. V lost 1 base and J 4 bases, leaving 14 bases between the germline ends. CDR3 coding DNA: TGCGCCAGCAGCTTGTCGGAGGGGGCCGGAGAGACCCAGTACTTC. The encoded protein is CASSLSEGAGETQYF.

As regards this clonotype: Little can be read into the size of this beta chain, an off-target read in a library designed for alpha chains. The J gene is TRBJ2-7, the V gene TRBV25-1, with 7 positions matching TRBD1. J lost 3 bases, V lost 4 bases, and 6 bases had no gene match. Germline lookup yields CDR1 MGHDK and CDR2 SYGVNS. The CDR3 covers 14 residues. The DNA for the CDR3 is TGTGCCAGCAGTGGAACCTGGGACAGCTACGAGCAGTACTTC. It is translated as CASSGTWDSYEQYF.

This clonotype was seen at least ten times. In a library made to pick up alpha chains, this beta chain is a stray read with a size that means little. This chain connects TRBV5-1 to TRBJ1-3, with D possibly TRBD1 on 6 matching bases. V dropped 4 bases and J dropped 4 bases, with 12 bases sitting between them. CDR3 size: 14 residues. Looked up from germline, CDR1 is SGHRS and CDR2 is YFSETQ. CDR3 protein: CASSPGVPGNTIYF. The CDR3 DNA is TGCGCCAGCAGCCCAGGGGTTCCCGGAAACACCATATATTTT.

This clonotype was seen repeatedly, ten times or more. Little can be read into the size of this beta chain, an off-target read in a library designed for alpha chains. V gene TRBV20-1 combines with J gene TRBJ2-6, with TRBD1 matching 7 bases. This CDR3 is built from 18 residues. The germline V gene has CDR1 DFQATT and CDR2 SNEGSKA (reference sequence). Trimming removed 0 bases from V and 0 bases from J; junction bases left unmatched: 8. This CDR3 is CSARDRVRGSSGANVLTF. CDR3 DNA: TGCAGTGCTAGAGATAGGGTCAGGGGGAGCTCTGGGGCCAACGTCCTGACTTTC.

This clonotype was detected ten times or more. This beta chain is off target for a library built for alpha chains, so its abundance means little. The chain carries TRBV7-6 and TRBJ2-3; 10 nucleotides line up with TRBD2. The CDR3 is 16 amino acids. Unmatched junction bases numbered 5, after V lost 3 bases and J lost 2 bases. CDR1 and CDR2 (germline): SGHVS, FNYEAQ. CDR3 residues: CASSFLAGESTDTQYF. CDR3 DNA: TGTGCCAGCAGCTTCCTAGCGGGAGAGTCCACAGATACGCAGTATTTT.

This clonotype was seen many times. This beta chain appears as a stray read in a library generated for alpha chains; its size is not informative. The V and J genes are TRBV20-1 and TRBJ1-5; a weak D match, TRBD1 (6 bases). V lost 6 bases to trimming and J lost 0 bases, with 24 bases between them. This CDR3 contains 18 residues. Germline V CDR1 and CDR2: DFQATT, SNEGSKA (reference sequence). The DNA of the CDR3 is TGCAGTGCAGTCGGTCCAGATAAAGGGGGATCTAGCAATCAGCCCCAGCATTTT. Its protein product is CSAVGPDKGGSSNQPQHF.

Comment on this clonotype: Within a library made for alpha chains, this beta chain is off target, and its count is uninformative. The chain couples TRBV7-2 to TRBJ1-1; TRBD1 matches 8 bases. The CDR3 is 13 residues long. V lost 4 bases and J lost 7; bases outside the gene matches: 5. Germline assignment: CDR1 SGHTA and CDR2 FQGNSA. The CDR3 loop reads CASSSGQGNEAFF. CDR3 bases: TGTGCCAGCAGCTCCGGACAGGGCAATGAAGCTTTCTTT. The whole variable domain, remainder taken from reference TRBV7-2 and TRBJ1-1, is GAGVSQSPSNKVTEKGKDVELRCDPISGHTALYWYRQSLGQGLEFLIYFQGNSAPDKSGLPSDRFSAERTGGSVSTLTIQRTQQEDSAVYLCASSSGQGNEAFFGQGTRLTVV.

This clonotype was counted ten times or more. With the library built for alpha chains, this beta chain is off target and its frequency is not meaningful. The rearrangement links TRBV7-8 to TRBJ1-5; D remains ambiguous. The CDR3 has 13 residues. CDR1 is SGHVS and CDR2 is FQNEAQ in the germline V gene. V was clipped by 7 bases and J by 5 bases, with 12 bases between them. The CDR3 DNA reads TGTGCCAGCACCACTGGACTTTATCAGCCCCAGCATTTT. Its protein is CASTTGLYQPQHF.

Ten or more counts support this clonotype. Within a library made for alpha chains, this beta chain is off target, and its count is uninformative. The chain combines TRBV20-1 with TRBJ2-3, with D perhaps TRBD1 or TRBD2 (5 bases each). Trimming stripped 6 bases from V and 0 bases from J, with 22 bases between. This CDR3 has 17 residues. Per the germline V gene, CDR1 is DFQATT and CDR2 is SNEGSKA (reference sequence). The CDR3 sequence is CSAQIPGTATSTDTQYF. CDR3 bases: TGCAGTGCACAAATTCCCGGGACGGCGACTAGCACAGATACGCAGTATTTT.

This clonotype has at least ten counts. The library was designed around alpha chains, so this beta chain is a stray read whose abundance carries little weight. The rearrangement uses TRBV18 and TRBJ2-6; TRBD2 is a possible D gene (6 bases). Germline CDR1 KGHSH, CDR2 LQKENI. The CDR3 extends over 17 amino acids. The V and J ends lost 3 bases and 0 bases respectively, with 12 bases between them. CDR3 sequence: CASSPVADLSGANVLTF. In nucleotides, the CDR3 is TGTGCCAGCTCACCGGTAGCGGACCTCTCTGGGGCCAACGTCCTGACTTTC.